This TCR beta chain derives from a study of blood T cell repertoires in COVID-19. Background on the study: Whether acute or convalescent, the COVID-19 samples came from the United States, Italy and Spain.

In the original workflow: Reference gene primer amplification in the assay estimated nucleated cell counts. Produced via immunoSEQ multiplex PCR; TCRdb's table is partial and in-frame only. From that table come the V and J calls and clone size; the DNA was used to work out D and trimming. In the table there are 210,000 or so clones, 75% to 85% of which are singletons. Germline lookup yields CDR1 LNHDA and CDR2 SQIVND (reference sequence). The CDR3 runs 14 residues. The V end lost 3 bases, the J end lost 8 bases, and 16 bases lay between the germline ends. The sample taken for sequencing was PBMCs or T cells enriched from blood (not recorded which). This sequence was found in a woman between 40 and 50 years old with acute COVID-19. The chain combines TRBV19 with TRBJ1-2; the D gene is possibly TRBD1 (6 bases). This CDR3 is CASSMGFGGQGYTF. The CDR3 DNA reads as TGTGCCAGTAGTATGGGCTTTGGGGGCCAAGGCTACACCTTC.